A selection of T cell receptor beta chains follows, all from one sample in a study of blood T cell repertoires in COVID-19. Libraries were prepared by immunoSEQ multiplex PCR; TCRdb keeps only in-frame clonotypes and omits some of them. This table has about 220,000 clones, approximately 86% appearing once. Sequencing used peripheral blood. The receptors were gathered from a woman aged 50 to 60 with COVID-19, enrolled during active disease. The CDR3 runs from the conserved cysteine through the conserved F or W. D genes are given only for firm matches. Only some rows state a clone size, as once, few, many or a class for expanded clones.

abundance	v_gene	j_gene	d_gene	CDR3aa	CDR3nt
NA	TRBV3-1/TRBV3-2	TRBJ1-4	NA	CASSSWGGAEEKLFF	TGTGCCAGCAGCTCGTGGGGGGGGGCGGAAGAAAAACTGTTTTTT
once	TRBV19	TRBJ1-6	TRBD1	CASSAGTAIPPLHF	TGTGCCAGTAGCGCCGGGACAGCTATACCACCCCTCCACTTT
NA	TRBV3-1/TRBV3-2	TRBJ1-1	NA	CASSQVGGSTEAFF	TGTGCCAGCAGCCAAGTAGGGGGAAGCACTGAAGCTTTCTTT
NA	TRBV5-1	TRBJ1-1	TRBD1	CASMTGPNTEAFF	TGCGCCAGCATGACAGGGCCGAACACTGAAGCTTTCTTT
NA	TRBV4-1	TRBJ1-1	NA	CASSPTPAVVAFF	TGCGCCAGCAGCCCTACCCCCGCTGTAGTAGCTTTCTTT
NA	TRBV19	TRBJ1-3	NA	CASSISGTGNTIYF	TGTGCCAGTAGTATTTCGGGGACTGGAAACACCATATATTTT
NA	TRBV11-2	TRBJ1-1	NA	CASSLGRGGQPVTEAFF	TGTGCCAGCAGCTTGGGTCGAGGAGGCCAGCCTGTGACTGAAGCTTTCTTT
NA	TRBV12-3/TRBV12-4	TRBJ1-3	NA	CASSLPVNTIYF	TGTGCCAGCAGTTTACCGGTCAACACCATATATTTT
NA	TRBV12-3/TRBV12-4	TRBJ1-1	NA	CASSLLNTEAFF	TGTGCCAGCAGTTTACTAAACACTGAAGCTTTCTTT
NA	TRBV3-1/TRBV3-2	TRBJ2-7	TRBD1	CASSLRTGGNEQYF	TGTGCCAGCAGCCTCCGGACAGGGGGAAACGAGCAGTACTTC
NA	TRBV20-1	TRBJ2-7	NA	CSASKTDYEQYF	TGCAGTGCTAGTAAGACAGACTACGAGCAGTACTTC
NA	TRBV20-1	TRBJ2-7	TRBD2	CSASSLAGGDYEQYF	TGCAGTGCTAGTTCCCTAGCGGGTGGGGACTACGAGCAGTACTTC
NA	TRBV2	TRBJ2-3	TRBD1	CASSPDRVRDTQYF	TGTGCCAGCAGTCCTGACAGGGTTCGAGATACGCAGTATTTT
NA	TRBV15	TRBJ1-5	TRBD1	CATSDPRQGNQPQHF	TGTGCCACCAGCGATCCCCGACAGGGAAATCAGCCCCAGCATTTT
NA	TRBV5-4	TRBJ1-1	NA	CASSSLDRNTEAFF	TGTGCCAGCAGCTCCCTGGACAGGAACACTGAAGCTTTCTTT
NA	TRBV12-5	TRBJ2-1	TRBD1	CASGLVQGQGYNEQFF	TGTGCTAGTGGTTTGGTACAGGGACAGGGGTACAATGAGCAGTTCTTC
NA	TRBV2	TRBJ1-5	TRBD1	CASSARTGSNQPQHF	TGTGCCAGCAGTGCCCGGACAGGCAGCAATCAGCCCCAGCATTTT
NA	TRBV5-1	TRBJ2-7	NA	CASRIETASYEQYF	TGCGCCAGCAGAATCGAGACAGCCTCCTACGAGCAGTACTTC
NA	TRBV19	TRBJ1-5	NA	CASSTQGWGNQPQHF	TGTGCCAGTAGTACACAGGGCTGGGGCAATCAGCCCCAGCATTTT
NA	TRBV5-5	TRBJ1-4	TRBD1	CASSSDRGRDEKLFF	TGTGCCAGCAGCTCGGACAGGGGGCGAGATGAAAAACTGTTTTTT
NA	TRBV5-1	TRBJ1-4	TRBD1	CASSPTGDARKGEKLFF	TGCGCCAGCAGTCCTACAGGGGACGCAAGGAAGGGTGAAAAACTGTTTTTT
NA	TRBV5-1	TRBJ2-2	NA	CASRVGADTGELFF	TGCGCCAGCAGAGTAGGGGCGGACACCGGGGAGCTGTTTTTT
NA	TRBV5-5	TRBJ2-1	NA	CASSYALGGNEQFF	TGTGCCAGCAGCTACGCTCTCGGGGGCAATGAGCAGTTCTTC
NA	TRBV11-2	TRBJ1-6	NA	CASSARRDSPLHF	TGTGCCAGCAGCGCAAGACGGGATTCACCCCTCCACTTT
NA	TRBV19	TRBJ1-1	NA	CASSIAGMNTEAFF	TGTGCCAGTAGTATCGCGGGGATGAACACTGAAGCTTTCTTT
NA	TRBV19	TRBJ2-3	TRBD2	CASSISGGPADTQYF	TGTGCCAGTAGTATATCGGGGGGGCCCGCAGATACGCAGTATTTT
NA	TRBV11-3	TRBJ2-7	NA	CASSPSGGYSYEQYF	TGTGCCAGCAGCCCTAGTGGCGGCTACTCCTACGAGCAGTACTTC
NA	TRBV10-3	TRBJ2-3	NA	CAISEYLRGTNTDTQYF	TGTGCCATCAGTGAGTACCTGCGAGGGACAAATACAGATACGCAGTATTTT
few	TRBV6-5	TRBJ2-2	TRBD1	CASRFDRVNTGELFF	TGTGCCAGCAGGTTCGACAGGGTGAACACCGGGGAGCTGTTTTTT
NA	TRBV5-1	TRBJ1-2	TRBD1	CASSRTGTGGYTF	TGCGCCAGCAGCCGGACAGGGACGGGTGGCTACACCTTC
NA	TRBV29-1	TRBJ1-2	TRBD1	CSVEWTGTYGYTF	TGCAGCGTTGAGTGGACAGGGACCTATGGCTACACCTTC
NA	TRBV6-7	TRBJ2-3	TRBD2	CASSYSQLAAFPDTQYF	TGTGCCAGCAGTTACTCACAGCTAGCGGCATTCCCAGATACGCAGTATTTT
few	TRBV7-2	TRBJ1-5	NA	CASSSRGTQPQHF	TGTGCCAGCAGCTCAAGGGGAACCCAGCCCCAGCATTTT
NA	TRBV10-3	TRBJ1-2	TRBD1	CAITPGQVNYGYTF	TGTGCCATCACTCCGGGACAGGTCAACTATGGCTACACCTTC
few	TRBV6-5	TRBJ1-1	TRBD1	CASRRTGLNTEAFF	TGTGCCAGCAGAAGGACAGGGTTAAACACTGAAGCTTTCTTT
NA	TRBV27	TRBJ1-6	NA	CASSLLGGSPLHF	TGTGCCAGCAGTCTCTTAGGGGGATCACCCCTCCACTTT
NA	TRBV10-3	TRBJ2-3	NA	CAISEGSGRSDTQYF	TGTGCCATCAGTGAAGGTAGCGGCCGGTCAGATACGCAGTATTTT
NA	TRBV19	TRBJ1-1	NA	CASSIEGAKNEAFF	TGTGCCAGTAGTATAGAGGGGGCGAAGAATGAAGCTTTCTTT
NA	TRBV6-5	TRBJ1-5	NA	CASSPTGTLNQPQHF	TGTGCCAGCAGTCCGACCGGGACACTAAATCAGCCCCAGCATTTT
NA	TRBV27	TRBJ2-7	TRBD1	CASSLNSGQRYEQYF	TGTGCCAGCAGTTTAAACTCGGGACAGCGCTACGAGCAGTACTTC
NA	TRBV7-9	TRBJ1-2	NA	CASSPWALKQGGSYGYTF	TGTGCCAGCAGCCCGTGGGCTTTAAAACAGGGTGGATCCTATGGCTACACCTTC
NA	TRBV10-3	TRBJ2-7	TRBD1	CAIRLQGAGDEQYF	TGTGCCATCCGTTTACAGGGGGCTGGGGACGAGCAGTACTTC
NA	TRBV13	TRBJ2-1	TRBD2	CASSLISTSGGLRDEQFF	TGTGCCAGCAGCTTAATTTCGACTAGCGGGGGACTTAGGGATGAGCAGTTCTTC
NA	TRBV2	TRBJ2-3	TRBD2	CASRGTSGGPGDTQYF	TGTGCCAGCAGGGGGACTAGCGGGGGCCCTGGGGATACGCAGTATTTT